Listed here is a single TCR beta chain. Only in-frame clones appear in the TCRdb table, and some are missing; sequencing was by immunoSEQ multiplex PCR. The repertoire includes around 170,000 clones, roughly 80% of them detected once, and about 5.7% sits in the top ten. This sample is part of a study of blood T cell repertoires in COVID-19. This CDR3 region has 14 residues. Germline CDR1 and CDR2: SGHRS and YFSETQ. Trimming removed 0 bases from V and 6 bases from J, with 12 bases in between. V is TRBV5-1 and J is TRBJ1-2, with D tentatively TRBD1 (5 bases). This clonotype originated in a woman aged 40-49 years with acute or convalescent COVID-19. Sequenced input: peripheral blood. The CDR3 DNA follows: TGCGCCAGCAGCTTGGCCCAGGGCGTAGATGGCTACACCTTC. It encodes CASSLAQGVDGYTF.